In this sample, the clone carrying this T cell receptor (beta chain) turned up once. The antigen remains unidentified. The length of the CDR3 is 16 residues. Germline CDR1 and CDR2: MNHNY and SVGAGI (reference sequence). V dropped 10 bases and J dropped 4; count of bases not matched to a gene: 18. These data are taken from a study of regulatory dendritic cells for organ transplantation. Study-wide context: Regulatory dendritic cells were monocyte-derived, receiving vitamin D3 on days 0 and 4 and IL-10 on day 4. General study points: Between individuals, the alloreactive memory CD8+ T cell pool differed considerably. Mature dendritic cells appeared to drive more memory CD8+ clonal expansion than regulatory ones.

Sorted T cells were CFSE-labeled and cultured 5 days with allogeneic regulatory or mature dendritic cells at 1:10. Produced via immunoSEQ multiplex PCR; TCRdb's table is partial and in-frame only. The table lists nearly 11,000 clones, 65% to 80% of them singletons, with roughly 2.6% in the top ten. This sequence was found in a human donor in good health. This rearrangement joins TRBV6-6 to TRBJ2-5; TRBD1 matches 7 bases. Sequenced material: memory CD4+ T cells from blood cultured with regulatory dendritic cells. Subset indicated: CD45RO+ memory T cells. CDR3: CATISSDRANGETQYF. DNA for the CDR3: TGTGCCACCATATCGAGTGACAGGGCTAACGGAGAGACCCAGTACTTC.